These 32 T cell receptor beta chains originate from one sample sequenced in a study of cytomegalovirus exposure and HLA in healthy donors. The PCR made use of 60 Vbeta and 13 Jbeta primers. Generated by immunoSEQ multiplex PCR, the TCRdb table keeps only in-frame clones and is missing some. This sample has 200,000 or so clones, with 75% to 85% found just once. The sequenced sample consisted of PBMCs. The receptors were sampled from a woman in her forties or fifties in good health and CMV-seropositive.

The CDR3 DNA sequence: TGTGCCAGCAGCTCGGGGACACCTCCTGGGGAGACCCAGTACTTC. Translating it yields CASSSGTPPGETQYF. This chain connects TRBV7-9 to TRBJ2-5; tentatively, D is TRBD1 (6 bases). This CDR3 region has 15 residues. In germline, CDR1 is SEHNR, CDR2 FQNEAQ (reference sequence). V was pared by 4 bases and J by 5 bases, with 17 bases between.

The J gene is TRBJ2-5, the V gene TRBV27; a possible D gene is TRBD1 (5 bases). The assigned J gene may be wrong: the sequence end matches TRBJ2-7 better. The CDR3 consists of 14 residues. Germline CDR1 reads MNHEY; CDR2 reads SMNVEV (reference sequence). The CDR3 loop reads CASSLRGRAYEQYF. DNA of the CDR3: TGTGCCAGCAGTTTAAGGGGCAGGGCCTACGAGCAGTACTTC.

The genes are TRBV6-1 and TRBJ1-4; TRBD1 matches 12 bases. The V gene end was trimmed by 3 bases and the J gene end by 8 bases; junction bases not matched to a gene: 7. The germline gives CDR1 MNHNS, CDR2 SASEGT. CDR3 length equals 16 residues. CDR3: CASSDPGQGAREKLFF. CDR3 DNA sequence: TGTGCCAGCAGTGATCCGGGACAGGGGGCGCGGGAAAAACTGTTTTTT.

The chain uses TRBV5-1 and TRBJ2-3; 7 nucleotides agree with TRBD1. Germline lookup yields CDR1 SGHRS and CDR2 YFSETQ. The trim removed 4 bases at V and 0 bases at J, leaving 8 bases unmatched. The CDR3 consists of 16 residues. CDR3 sequence (DNA): TGCGCCAGCAGCCTACAGGGGCCTGCTAGCACAGATACGCAGTATTTT. It specifies CASSLQGPASTDTQYF.

The rearrangement joins TRBV5-4 to TRBJ1-4; D is undetermined. V lost 2 bases and J 7 bases, leaving 9 bases between the germline ends. CDR3 length: 13 amino acids. Germline V gene data show CDR1 as SGHNT and CDR2 as YYREEE (reference sequence). The CDR3 loop is CASSFVGSEKLFF. In DNA form, the CDR3 reads TGTGCCAGCAGCTTCGTCGGTAGTGAAAAACTGTTTTTT.

The rearrangement links TRBV5-4 to TRBJ2-1; 11 nucleotides line up with TRBD1. J was trimmed by 5 bases and V by 5 bases; bases with no gene match: 9. Germline V gives CDR1 SGHNT, CDR2 YYREEE (reference sequence). This CDR3 region has 16 residues. The CDR3 DNA follows: TGTGCCAGCAGGCCCCGGGACAGGGGGACTGACAATGAGCAGTTCTTC. It codes for CASRPRDRGTDNEQFF.

The J gene is TRBJ2-3, the V gene TRBV5-1; TRBD2 is a possible D gene (6 bases). V lost 4 bases to trimming and J lost 2 bases, with 14 bases between them. Germline V gene sequence: CDR1 SGHRS, CDR2 YFSETQ. The CDR3 length is 15 residues. Here the CDR3 reads CASSPPGLSTDTQYF. The CDR3 nucleotides read TGCGCCAGCAGCCCACCGGGACTTTCCACAGATACGCAGTATTTT. The variable domain in full, completed from reference TRBV5-1 and TRBJ2-3, reads KAGVTQTPRYLIKTRGQQVTLSCSPISGHRSVSWYQQTPGQGLQFLFEYFSETQRNKGNFPGRFSGRQFSNSRSEMNVSTLELGDSALYLCASSPPGLSTDTQYFGPGTRLTVL.

The gene calls are TRBV5-4 and TRBJ2-2; D might be TRBD1 (5 bases). The CDR3 loop spans 15 amino acids. Germline-derived CDR1 and CDR2 are SGHNT and YYREEE (reference sequence). The V and J ends lost 7 bases and 2 bases respectively, with 15 bases between them. The CDR3 protein is CASAVRGINTGELFF. CDR3 nucleotides: TGTGCCAGCGCTGTTAGGGGTATCAACACCGGGGAGCTGTTTTTT.

V and J are TRBV5-1 and TRBJ2-5, with 9 bases lining up with TRBD1. J gave up 5 bases and V 0 bases, and 8 bases lay outside the gene matches. The germline CDR1 and CDR2 sequences are SGHRS and YFSETQ. The CDR3 runs 16 residues. CDR3 sequence reads: CASSLAAGQGGETQYF. CDR3 coding DNA: TGCGCCAGCAGCTTGGCCGCGGGACAGGGTGGCGAGACCCAGTACTTC.

The J gene is TRBJ2-7, the V gene TRBV19; 7 nucleotides align to TRBD1. The ends lost 1 base at V and 0 bases at J; junction bases unmatched: 3. Germline assignment: CDR1 LNHDA and CDR2 SQIVND (reference sequence). The CDR3 has 15 amino acids. CDR3 amino acids: CASSIGAGGSYEQYF. CDR3 DNA sequence: TGTGCCAGTAGTATAGGGGCAGGGGGCTCCTACGAGCAGTACTTC.

The rearrangement uses TRBV5-1 and TRBJ2-7; TRBD1 matches at 7 bases. The V gene's germline CDR1 is SGHRS and CDR2 YFSETQ. V was clipped by 4 bases and J by 2 bases; unmatched bases: 9. CDR3 length equals 15 residues. The DNA of the CDR3 is TGCGCCAGCAGCATCCAGGGGACAGACCCCTACGAGCAGTACTTC. Amino acids: CASSIQGTDPYEQYF.

The chain is built from TRBV28 and TRBJ2-3; the D is unclear. Between the trimmed V and J ends, which lost 8 bases and 2 bases, there was a span of 5 bases. The CDR3 totals 11 residues. Germline V lookup: CDR1 MDHEN, CDR2 SYDVKM. The CDR3 is CASDNTDTQYF. CDR3 in DNA: TGTGCCAGCGACAACACAGATACGCAGTATTTT.

The chain couples TRBV5-1 to TRBJ1-1, with D possibly matching TRBD1 (6 bases). The CDR3 totals 15 residues. The germline CDR1 and CDR2 sequences are SGHRS and YFSETQ. Trimming removed 0 bases from V and 2 bases from J, with 11 bases in between. The CDR3 region is CASSLAARGNTEAFF. CDR3 bases: TGCGCCAGCAGCTTGGCTGCCAGGGGTAACACTGAAGCTTTCTTT.

The chain uses TRBV7-6 and TRBJ2-3, with 10 bases identical to TRBD2. The V segment lost 2 bases and the J segment 3 bases; nucleotides outside the gene matches: 5. The CDR3 is made up of 16 amino acids. The germline gives CDR1 SGHVS, CDR2 FNYEAQ. The DNA of the CDR3 is TGTGCCAGCAGCTTAATGGCTAGCGGGGGTACAGATACGCAGTATTTT. Translation gives CASSLMASGGTDTQYF.

As to this clone: One end of the junction fails to match germline, which may point to a read error. V usage is TRBV14 and J usage is TRBJ2-6, with D tentatively TRBD2 (6 bases). CDR1 is SGHDN and CDR2 is FVKESK in the germline V gene. The CDR3 covers 19 residues. The CDR3 region has the DNA TGTGCCAGCAGCCCCACGGAGGGACTCCACTTCTCTGGGGCCAACGGCCTGACTTTC. Residues: CASSPTEGLHFSGANGLTF.

This rearrangement joins TRBV4-1 to TRBJ1-5; a possible D gene is TRBD1 (5 bases). There are 18 residues in the CDR3. Trimming left V 4 bases short and J 2 bases short, with 21 bases between. Germline CDR1 reads MGHRA; CDR2 reads YSYEKL. CDR3 nucleotide sequence: TGCGCCAGCAGCCGTGAGCCAAATCGAGAAGGGGGCAATCAGCCCCAGCATTTT. It is translated as CASSREPNREGGNQPQHF.

This clone was recorded only once. J is TRBJ2-5 and V is TRBV30; no clear D. The germline V and J ends were trimmed by 4 bases and 7 bases, with 10 bases remaining between them. This CDR3 is 11 amino acids long. Germline loops: CDR1 GTSNPN, CDR2 SVGIG (reference sequence). Written as DNA, the CDR3 is TGTGCCTGGAAGAACTACGGGACCCAGTACTTC. Its translation is CAWKNYGTQYF.

In DNA, the CDR3 is TGTGCCAGCAGTGCGGGACAGGGTTCCTACGAGCAGTACTTC. Translated: CASSAGQGSYEQYF. The rearrangement joins TRBV2 to TRBJ2-7; 9 bases line up with TRBD1. Per germline, CDR1 SNHLY and CDR2 FYNNEI. Trimming took 4 bases from V and 1 from J; bases not matched to a gene: 2. This CDR3 is built from 14 residues.

Only a few counts were recorded for this clone. Other nucleotide sequences in the sample specify the same CDR3. The chain is built from TRBV5-1 and TRBJ2-5; D is unclear. Germline-derived CDR1 and CDR2 are SGHRS and YFSETQ. V lost 3 bases and J lost 2, with 2 bases in between. The CDR3 has 11 residues. CDR3 nucleotide sequence: TGCGCCAGCAGCTCGCAAGAGACCCAGTACTTC. This gives the protein CASSSQETQYF.

This sequence joins TRBV14 and TRBJ2-3; D remains unclear. The V gene's germline CDR1 is SGHDN and CDR2 FVKESK. The CDR3 length is 11 residues. Trimming took off 6 bases at V and 4 bases at J, with 5 bases between the two ends. The CDR3 coding sequence is TGTGCCAGCAGTTCGGCAGATACGCAGTATTTT. Protein: CASSSADTQYF. The full variable domain, rest sourced from reference TRBV14 and TRBJ2-3, is EAGVTQFPSHSVIEKGQTVTLRCDPISGHDNLYWYRRVMGKEIKFLLHFVKESKQDESGMPNNRFLAERTGGTYSTLKVQPAELEDSGVYFCASSSADTQYFGPGTRLTVL.

In its sample, this clone was seen once. V usage is TRBV7-6 and J usage is TRBJ1-5, with 7 bases fitting TRBD1. Germline V gives CDR1 SGHVS, CDR2 FNYEAQ. The length of the CDR3 is 15 residues. V lost 5 bases to trimming and J lost 3 bases; unmatched junction nucleotides: 7. The DNA for the CDR3 is TGTGCCAGCAGCGCCCAGACAGGGAACAATCAGCCCCAGCATTTT. Protein sequence: CASSAQTGNNQPQHF. The full variable domain, with the rest looked up from reference TRBV7-6 and TRBJ1-5, is GAGVSQSPRYKVTKRGQDVALRCDPISGHVSLYWYRQALGQGPEFLTYFNYEAQQDKSGLPNDRFSAERPEGSISTLTIQRTEQRDSAMYRCASSAQTGNNQPQHFGDGTRLSIL.

The V and J genes are TRBV6-5 and TRBJ2-5; possible D gene TRBD2, 5 bases. The closer fit of TRBJ2-7 to the DNA end suggests the J call may be wrong. Germline CDR1 MNHEY, CDR2 SVGAGI. This CDR3 has 15 residues. The CDR3 nucleotides read TGTGCCAGCAGTTACTCGCATCGGGGTTCCTACGAGCAGTACTTC. Protein product: CASSYSHRGSYEQYF.

The V call is TRBV4-1, the J call TRBJ1-5; weak D call: TRBD1 (5 bases). The ends were cut back, 1 base at V and 2 bases at J, with 18 bases in the middle. This CDR3 region has 18 residues. Germline CDR1 is MGHRA and CDR2 is YSYEKL. CDR3 sequence: CASSQGTLGAGRNQPQHF. The CDR3 DNA reads TGCGCCAGCAGCCAAGGAACCTTAGGGGCAGGCCGCAATCAGCCCCAGCATTTT.

DNA of the CDR3: TGCGCCAGCAGCCTAGTCCTCGGGGGGCTAAATGGCTACACCTTC. Amino acid sequence: CASSLVLGGLNGYTF. The chain carries TRBV4-1 and TRBJ1-2; possibly TRBD1 for D (6 bases). There are 15 residues in the CDR3. Trimming pared 4 bases from V and 6 bases from J, leaving 18 bases between. Germline CDR1 is MGHRA and CDR2 is YSYEKL.

The chain is built from TRBV4-1 and TRBJ1-3; a possible D gene is TRBD1 (6 bases). CDR3 size: 17 residues. In germline, CDR1 is MGHRA, CDR2 YSYEKL. Trimming left V 4 bases short and J 4 bases short, with 20 bases between. CDR3 coding DNA: TGCGCCAGCAGCCCCGGCATGGGGGCCTCAGGCGGAAACACCATATATTTT. Its protein product is CASSPGMGASGGNTIYF.

The chain couples TRBV10-3 to TRBJ2-7; a possible D gene is TRBD2 (5 bases). The length of the CDR3 is 14 residues. With 0 bases removed from V and 7 bases from J, the gap between germline ends came to 13 bases. CDR1 is ENHRY and CDR2 is SYGVKD in the germline V gene. CDR3 sequence (DNA): TGTGCCATCAGTGAGTCCTGGGAAGAGGGAGAGCAGTACTTC. Translating gives CAISESWEEGEQYF.

The rearrangement joins TRBV5-6 to TRBJ1-4; D uncertain. The CDR3 runs to 13 residues. Germline CDR1 and CDR2: SGHDT and YYEEEE. Between the trimmed V and J ends, which lost 4 bases and 7 bases, there was a span of 11 bases. For the CDR3, the DNA is TGTGCCAGCAGCACCTACAGCCTTGAAAAACTGTTTTTT. This gives the protein CASSTYSLEKLFF.

This sequence joins TRBV18 and TRBJ2-2, with TRBD1 as a possible D gene (7 bases). Germline lookup yields CDR1 KGHSH and CDR2 LQKENI. CDR3 size: 14 residues. Trimming took 7 bases from V and 6 from J, leaving 15 bases between them. The CDR3 region is CASWSQGGSGELFF. The CDR3 DNA reads as TGTGCCAGCTGGAGCCAGGGGGGCTCCGGGGAGCTGTTTTTT.

The V gene is TRBV2, the J gene TRBJ2-7; D unresolved. The germline V gene encodes CDR1 SNHLY and CDR2 FYNNEI. This CDR3 is built from 13 residues. V lost 7 bases and J lost 0, with 10 bases in between. The chain's CDR3 is CASTPKSSYEQYF. CDR3 bases: TGTGCCAGCACCCCGAAGAGCTCCTACGAGCAGTACTTC.

The rearrangement uses TRBV6-1 and TRBJ1-2; 8 nucleotides line up with TRBD1. This CDR3 is 15 amino acids long. Germline CDR1 reads MNHNS; CDR2 reads SASEGT. The trim removed 5 bases at V and 4 bases at J, leaving 9 bases unmatched. The CDR3 reads CASSTRQGQGYGYTF. In nucleotides, the CDR3 is TGTGCCAGCAGTACGCGACAGGGGCAGGGCTATGGCTACACCTTC.

This chain uses TRBV5-6 with TRBJ2-5; tentatively, D is TRBD1 (5 bases). V was cut by 4 bases and J by 4 bases, with 17 bases left in between. The CDR3 sequence is 15 residues long. Germline values: CDR1 SGHDT, CDR2 YYEEEE. CDR3 protein: CASSPPPWQGETQYF. In DNA, the CDR3 is TGTGCCAGCAGCCCTCCCCCTTGGCAGGGAGAGACCCAGTACTTC.

The chain carries TRBV7-8 and TRBJ1-2; 8 bases are a match to TRBD1. The CDR3 contains 16 residues. Trimming cost V 0 bases and J 3 bases; bases outside gene matches: 6. The V gene's germline CDR1 is SGHVS and CDR2 FQNEAQ. CDR3 sequence (DNA): TGTGCCAGCAGCTTAGCCCAACAGGGGGACGACTATGGCTACACCTTC. Translated, it gives CASSLAQQGDDYGYTF.